The 21 T cell receptor beta chains below were found in one sample sequenced in a study of control samples from healthy donors and cancer patients. The assay was immunoSEQ multiplex PCR, and TCRdb's table has in-frame clones only and misses some. Among 100,000 to 150,000 clones, around nine tenths were seen once, and the ten largest hold approximately 9%. The source material was blood. The receptors come from a man aged 35 to 55 in good health.

This chain connects TRBV18 to TRBJ2-5; a possible D gene is TRBD1 (7 bases). From germline, CDR1 is KGHSH and CDR2 LQKENI. The ends were cut back, 3 bases at V and 5 bases at J, with 19 bases in the middle. The CDR3 length is 16 residues. CDR3 in amino acids: CASSPPRGRIRETQYF. The CDR3 DNA reads TGTGCCAGCTCACCGCCCAGGGGGAGGATTAGGGAGACCCAGTACTTC.

J is TRBJ1-4 and V is TRBV11-3; D ambiguous. The V end was cut by 3 bases, the J end by 5 bases, with 13 bases between. In germline, CDR1 is SGHNT, CDR2 YENEEA. CDR3 length equals 15 residues. This CDR3 is CASSFTPRPNEKLFF. The CDR3 DNA is TGTGCCAGCAGCTTTACCCCCAGGCCCAATGAAAAACTGTTTTTT. Filled out from reference TRBV11-3 and TRBJ1-4, the complete variable domain reads EAGVVQSPRYKIIEKKQPVAFWCNPISGHNTLYWYLQNLGQGPELLIRYENEEAVDDSQLPKDRFSAERLKGVDSTLKIQPAELGDSAVYLCASSFTPRPNEKLFFGSGTQLSVL.

This clone was counted a single time. As DNA, the CDR3 is TGTGCCAGCAGTGATTTCCGGGACAGGGTATTTGGCTACACCTTC. Encoded protein: CASSDFRDRVFGYTF. The gene calls are TRBV25-1 and TRBJ1-2, with TRBD1 matching 9 bases. The J segment lost 7 bases and the V segment lost 3 bases, leaving 9 bases of the junction unmatched. Germline V gene lookup returns CDR1 MGHDK and CDR2 SYGVNS. This CDR3 is built from 15 residues.

This clone turned up a few times. The chain joins TRBV12-3 or TRBV12-4 to TRBJ2-1; possible D gene TRBD1, 5 bases. CDR3 size: 12 residues. V was pared by 6 bases and J by 6 bases, with 9 bases between. CDR3 loop: CASSYRLNEQFF. In DNA form, the CDR3 reads TGTGCCAGCAGCTACAGGCTCAATGAGCAGTTCTTC.

The rearrangement links TRBV9 to TRBJ2-2; a weak D match, TRBD2 (5 bases). From germline, CDR1 is SGDLS and CDR2 YYNGEE. The CDR3 is 15 amino acids. The ends were cut back, 0 bases at V and 0 bases at J, with 6 bases in the middle. In nucleotides, the CDR3 is TGTGCCAGCAGCGTAGCACTAGCGAACACCGGGGAGCTGTTTTTT. Residues: CASSVALANTGELFF.

This clone was detected once. The chain recombines TRBV6-2 or TRBV6-3 with TRBJ2-1; no reliable D call. V lost 2 bases and J 6 bases, leaving 8 bases between the germline ends. The germline V gene encodes CDR1 MNHEY and CDR2 SVGEGT. The CDR3 length is 13 residues. CDR3 nucleotide sequence: TGTGCCAGCAGTTACCGGCGTCCCAATGAGCAGTTCTTC. Translation gives CASSYRRPNEQFF.

This clone was counted between two and nine times. The CDR3, as DNA: TGCGCCAGCAGCCAAGGAAACGAGCAGTACTTC. Amino acid sequence: CASSQGNEQYF. The chain is built from TRBV4-1 and TRBJ2-7; no reliable D call. This CDR3 is 11 amino acids long. Trimming took 1 base from V and 5 from J, leaving 3 bases between them. Germline V lookup: CDR1 MGHRA, CDR2 YSYEKL.

The V call is TRBV5-1, the J call TRBJ1-2; D may be TRBD1 (6 bases). V was trimmed by 5 bases and J by 6 bases, leaving 14 bases between them. The germline V gene encodes CDR1 SGHRS and CDR2 YFSETQ. The CDR3 covers 13 residues. CDR3 amino acids: CASSPGVGNGYTF. In DNA, the CDR3 is TGCGCCAGCAGTCCAGGGGTGGGAAATGGCTACACCTTC.

The chain couples TRBV18 to TRBJ2-7; 8 bases align to TRBD1. Looked up from germline, CDR1 is KGHSH and CDR2 is LQKENI. This CDR3 region has 14 residues. V shed 6 bases, J shed 4 bases, and the junction held 8 bases outside the gene matches. The CDR3 nucleotides read TGTGCCAGCTCGCCCAGGGGGCCGGTTTACGAGCAGTACTTC. Protein product: CASSPRGPVYEQYF.

The chain links TRBV7-2 to TRBJ1-6, with 8 bases matching TRBD1. Germline V CDR1 and CDR2: SGHTA, FQGNSA. The junction had 12 bases not matched to a gene; V was cut back by 4 bases and J by 7 bases. CDR3 length equals 17 residues. The CDR3: CASSSVAGGLGNSPLHF. The CDR3, as DNA: TGTGCCAGCAGCTCCGTGGCAGGGGGCTTGGGGAATTCACCCCTCCACTTT.

The J gene is TRBJ1-2, the V gene TRBV19; D gene unclear. The V end was cut by 0 bases, the J end by 8 bases, with 13 bases between. The CDR3 loop spans 14 amino acids. Germline V gene sequence: CDR1 LNHDA, CDR2 SQIVND (reference sequence). The CDR3 sequence: CASSIDHSRRGYTF. In DNA, the CDR3 is TGTGCCAGTAGTATAGACCACAGTAGACGAGGCTACACCTTC.

V and J are TRBV20-1 and TRBJ1-1; D is ambiguous. V was clipped by 6 bases and J by 5 bases, with 10 bases between them. This CDR3 comprises 11 residues. From germline, CDR1 is DFQATT and CDR2 SNEGSKA (reference sequence). This CDR3 reads CSARKVTEAFF. The CDR3, as DNA: TGCAGTGCACGGAAGGTGACTGAAGCTTTCTTT.

The chain recombines TRBV29-1 with TRBJ1-6, with D possibly being TRBD1 (5 bases). V lost 7 bases to trimming and J lost 6 bases, with 13 bases between them. The germline V gene encodes CDR1 SQVTM and CDR2 ANQGSEA. The CDR3 has 13 residues. The CDR3 is CSAPGTGNSPLHF. CDR3 sequence (DNA): TGCAGCGCCCCCGGGACGGGTAATTCACCCCTCCACTTT.

The rearrangement links TRBV3-1 (or the pseudogene TRBV3-2) to TRBJ2-7; D is perhaps TRBD1 (5 bases). CDR3 length equals 11 residues. Trimming stripped 4 bases from V and 8 bases from J, with 9 bases between. Germline CDR1 is LGHDT and CDR2 is YNNKEL (reference sequence). The CDR3, as DNA: TGTGCCAGCAGCCGGGGCCTGCAGCAGTACTTC. Translating gives CASSRGLQQYF.

This chain connects TRBV30 to TRBJ1-1; D uncertain. Germline CDR1 and CDR2: GTSNPN and SVGIG (reference sequence). There are 13 residues in the CDR3. V lost 4 bases and J lost 4, with 13 bases in between. CDR3 in amino acids: CAWKSTLGTEAFF. The DNA for the CDR3 is TGTGCCTGGAAATCCACCTTGGGCACTGAAGCTTTCTTT.

The V and J genes are TRBV5-6 and TRBJ1-5; a possible D gene is TRBD1 (5 bases). This CDR3 is 18 amino acids long. Per germline, CDR1 SGHDT and CDR2 YYEEEE. V was shortened by 1 base and J by 1 base, with 18 bases between the two germline ends. CDR3 DNA: TGTGCCAGCAGCTTGAGGGGTCCGGGGGTCGGGAGCAATCAGCCCCAGCATTTT. Protein product: CASSLRGPGVGSNQPQHF.

The rearrangement joins TRBV18 to TRBJ1-1, with D hard to call. With 6 bases removed from V and 3 bases from J, the gap between germline ends came to 14 bases. The CDR3 runs 14 residues. Germline-derived CDR1 and CDR2 are KGHSH and LQKENI. The CDR3: CASSPARWDTEAFF. CDR3 nucleotide sequence: TGTGCCAGCTCCCCGGCGAGGTGGGACACTGAAGCTTTCTTT.

The chain recombines TRBV4-2 with TRBJ2-7, with TRBD2 matching over 10 bases. The CDR3 contains 18 residues. V dropped 0 bases and J dropped 0; count of bases not matched to a gene: 8. The germline V gene has CDR1 LGHNA and CDR2 YNFKEQ. The chain's CDR3 is CASSQESSGGAVSYEQYF. CDR3 coding DNA: TGTGCCAGCAGCCAAGAATCCAGCGGGGGGGCCGTCTCCTACGAGCAGTACTTC.

This chain links TRBV4-2 with TRBJ1-6, with D perhaps matching TRBD1 (6 bases). V dropped 3 bases and J dropped 9 bases, with 9 bases sitting between them. Germline V gene sequence: CDR1 LGHNA, CDR2 YNFKEQ. The length of the CDR3 is 13 residues. This chain's CDR3 is CASSQGAVSPLHF. CDR3 in DNA: TGTGCCAGCAGCCAGGGGGCCGTTTCACCCCTCCACTTT.

V usage is TRBV11-3 and J usage is TRBJ2-5; TRBD2 aligns across 14 bases. Germline CDR1 and CDR2: SGHNT and YENEEA. V trimming: 1 base; J trimming: 9 bases; junction bases outside the gene matches: 10. This CDR3 spans 17 amino acids. In DNA form, the CDR3 reads TGTGCCAGCAGCTTAGGGGGACTAGCGGGGGCGCAGTCGGCCCAGTACTTC. Translated, it gives CASSLGGLAGAQSAQYF.

This clone has a single count. This chain links TRBV9 with TRBJ1-2, with TRBD1 identical over 8 bases. There are 13 residues in the CDR3. In germline, CDR1 is SGDLS, CDR2 YYNGEE. V lost 4 bases to trimming and J lost 8 bases; unmatched junction nucleotides: 7. CDR3 in amino acids: CASSPRTGHGYTF. CDR3 DNA sequence: TGTGCCAGCAGCCCAAGGACAGGGCACGGCTACACCTTC.